This T cell receptor beta chain comes out of a study of blood T cell repertoires in COVID-19. Study context: Whether acute or convalescent, the COVID-19 samples came from the United States, Italy and Spain.

This clone was picked up a small number of times. Some clones are missing from TCRdb's copy, which holds only in-frame ones; the method was immunoSEQ multiplex PCR. The profile shows under 450,000 clones, roughly nine tenths of them singletons. This CDR3 has 15 residues. V shed 3 bases and J 3 bases; nucleotides not matched to a gene: 5. The germline V gene has CDR1 PRHDT and CDR2 FYEKMQ (reference sequence). The study recruited people aged about 18 to 90 years across 20 to 30 US areas. Clinical history as reported by participants underpinned cohort assignment. The sample consisted of PBMCs or T cells enriched from blood (not recorded which). This clonotype was obtained from a woman in her thirties or forties who had been exposed to COVID-19. The J gene is TRBJ1-3, the V gene TRBV13, with TRBD1 identical over 7 bases. CDR3 residues: CASSFIGGLGNTIYF. The CDR3 coding sequence is TGTGCCAGCAGCTTTATAGGGGGCCTTGGAAACACCATATATTTT.